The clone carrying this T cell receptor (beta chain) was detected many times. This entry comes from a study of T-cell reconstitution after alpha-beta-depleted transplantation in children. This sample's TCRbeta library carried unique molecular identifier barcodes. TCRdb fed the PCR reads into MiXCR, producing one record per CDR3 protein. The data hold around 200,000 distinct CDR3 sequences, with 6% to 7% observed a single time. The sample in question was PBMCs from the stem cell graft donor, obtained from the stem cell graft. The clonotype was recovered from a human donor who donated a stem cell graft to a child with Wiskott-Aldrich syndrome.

The CDR3: CASSLGGYVSEAFF. The CDR3 nucleotides are TGTGCCAGCAGCTTAGGAGGGTATGTCTCTGAAGCTTTCTTT. The chain employs TRBV7-2 and TRBJ1-1; D uncertain. V dropped 1 base and J dropped 6 bases, with 12 bases sitting between them. The CDR3 is 14 amino acids. CDR1 is SGHTA and CDR2 is FQGNSA in the germline V gene. The whole variable domain, filled in from reference TRBV7-2 and TRBJ1-1, reads GAGVSQSPSNKVTEKGKDVELRCDPISGHTALYWYRQSLGQGLEFLIYFQGNSAPDKSGLPSDRFSAERTGGSVSTLTIQRTQQEDSAVYLCASSLGGYVSEAFFGQGTRLTVV.